This TCR beta chain appears in the sequencing data of a study of cytomegalovirus exposure and HLA in healthy donors. Points from the study as a whole: Later on, an analysis tied 15,000 to 20,000 TCR beta sequences to HLA alleles at 0.05 false discovery rate. Rare TCR sequences predominated, though certain public TCRs were found in many donors. Sequencing likely caused a cluster of highly shared sequence variants.

PCR used 60 Vbeta primers and 13 Jbeta primers. Generated by immunoSEQ multiplex PCR, the TCRdb table keeps only in-frame clones and is missing some. The profile covers about 140,000 clones, with about 66% appearing a single time and approximately 1.8% taken by the ten largest. Per the germline V gene, CDR1 is SGDLS and CDR2 is YYNGEE. Unmatched junction bases numbered 5, after V lost 4 bases and J lost 0 bases. This CDR3 region has 15 residues. Details on this clone: What it binds is not known.

Specimen: PBMCs. The genes are TRBV9 and TRBJ1-2; TRBD1 agrees at 8 bases. The clonotype was recovered from a male donor in good health and CMV-seronegative. The CDR3 loop reads CASSPTGGPNYGYTF. As DNA, the CDR3 is TGTGCCAGCAGCCCCACAGGGGGGCCTAACTATGGCTACACCTTC.